The T cell receptor beta chain described here comes from a study of OX40 agonist ivuxolimab in advanced cancers. Broadly, across the study: Ivuxolimab was a fully human IgG2 agonistic monoclonal antibody targeting the costimulatory receptor OX40 (CD134). Intravenous ivuxolimab was administered to patients every 2 weeks at six dose levels: 0.01, 0.1, 0.3, 1.5, 3 and 10 mg/kg. Of the approximately 50 dose-escalation patients, hepatocellular carcinoma was present in 19, melanoma in approximately 15, renal cell carcinoma in 9 and head and neck cancer in 9. In the dose-escalation cohort, more than 80% of patients were male, and the mean age was around 65 years with a range of roughly 23 to 79. Prior anti-PD-1, anti-PD-L1 or anti-CTLA-4 therapy was permitted, and approximately 41% of dose-escalation patients had received checkpoint inhibitors. Partial responses were achieved by three dose-escalation patients, of whom one had hepatocellular carcinoma and two had cutaneous melanoma. The point of sequencing TCRbeta in the periphery was to test whether ivuxolimab changed TCR sequence diversity and drove clonal T-cell expansion. The paper reports the monotherapy dose-escalation portion (N = 52 patients) of the phase I ivuxolimab trial.

To sequence the TCRbeta CDR3 region, genomic DNA was isolated from the sorted cells. TCRbeta CDR3 regions were sequenced using the immunoSEQ Assay. Entries here come from immuneACCESS through TCRdb and include only in-frame sequences with V and J called. Some clones fail to appear in such tables; in the studies checked, an unresolved V gene covers under half of the shortfall, and the cause of the remainder is unknown. The sample profile shows about 62,000 clones; around 93% of them were found once. The ten largest clones represent around an eighth of the sample. CDR1 and CDR2 are drawn from the germline V gene (reference sequence): SGHNT, YYREEE. Trimming takes 0 bases from V and 3 bases from J, and the germline ends sit 10 bases apart. Taken from cysteine to phenylalanine, the CDR3 has 15 residues. The entry retains the CDR3 DNA only, 45 bases that are in frame from base 1. Patients with a history of autoimmune disease or receiving systemic immunosuppression were excluded from the trial. Peripheral blood for TCR sequencing was collected from all dose cohorts at baseline, on cycle 4 day 1, and on cycle 7 day 1. The samples were taken from a phase I, first-in-human, multicenter, open-label dose-escalation trial of ivuxolimab. The trial enrolled adults with locally advanced or metastatic head and neck squamous cell, hepatocellular, melanoma or renal cell carcinoma. Before TCR sequencing, CD4+ T cells and CD8+ T cells were sorted from peripheral blood as separate populations.

What the study reported, not specific to this receptor: Low levels of normalized T-cell clonal expansion were also seen in some patients who did not respond. At doses from 0.1 to 3.0 mg/kg, clonal expansion was seen in both CD4+ and CD8+ blood T cells between baseline and week 6. Partial responders in the 0.1-3.0 mg/kg groups had among the lowest normalized peripheral clonal expansion, especially among CD8+ T cells. After ivuxolimab, expanded clones were on average more numerous among CD8+ T cells than among CD4+ T cells. Antigen specificity was not determined for the clonally expanded peripheral T cells.

A note on this clone: There is no known antigen for this receptor. The sample holds no much larger clone one base away, and base qualities are not on file.

The sample consisted of CD4+ or CD8+ T cells sorted from blood, taken in a trial of the OX40 agonist ivuxolimab. This TCR came from an adult with an advanced solid tumor such as melanoma, head and neck, liver or kidney cancer. The chain is assembled from TRBV5-4 and TRBJ1-3, with the D gene call left open. For the CDR3, the sequence is CASSLDPGFGNTIYF. The nucleotide sequence is TGTGCCAGCAGCTTGGATCCGGGATTTGGAAACACCATATATTTT.